This entry features one T cell receptor beta chain sequence. The CDR3 loop spans 15 amino acids. The V gene end was trimmed by 5 bases and the J gene end by 1 base; junction bases not matched to a gene: 5. Germline V CDR1 and CDR2: MNHEY, SMNVEV (reference sequence). This entry belongs to a study of blood T cells in healthy people across ages. Each donor gave around 9.6 milliliters of peripheral blood. Next came a second PCR, run for about 6 to 11 cycles, which used a sample-barcoded 5' primer along with a J-beta primer mix. TCRdb itself ran the 5' RACE reads through MiXCR, one entry per CDR3 protein. The sample contains hundreds of thousands of distinct CDR3 sequences, roughly a quarter of which appear only once. The same sample was also used in a study of T cells of mothers and their children.

Sample: blood. This chain joins TRBV27 and TRBJ2-3, with TRBD1 identical over 8 bases. The receptor was isolated from a boy aged 2 to 10 in good health. CDR3 region: CASSRTGWGTDTQYF. In DNA, the CDR3 is TGTGCCAGCAGTAGGACAGGGTGGGGCACAGATACGCAGTATTTT.